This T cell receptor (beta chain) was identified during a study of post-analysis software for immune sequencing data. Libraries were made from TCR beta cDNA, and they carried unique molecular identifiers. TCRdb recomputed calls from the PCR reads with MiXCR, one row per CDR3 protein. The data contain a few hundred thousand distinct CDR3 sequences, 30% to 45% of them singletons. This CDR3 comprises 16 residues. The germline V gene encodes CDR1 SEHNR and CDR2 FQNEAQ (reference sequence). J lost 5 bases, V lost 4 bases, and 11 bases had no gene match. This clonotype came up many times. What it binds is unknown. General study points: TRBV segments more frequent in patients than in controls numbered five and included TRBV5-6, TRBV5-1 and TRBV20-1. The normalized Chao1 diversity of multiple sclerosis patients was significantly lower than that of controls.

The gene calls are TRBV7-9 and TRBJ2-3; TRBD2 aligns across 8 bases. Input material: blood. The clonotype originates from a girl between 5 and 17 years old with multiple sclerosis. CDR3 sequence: CASSSVAGSVKDTQYF. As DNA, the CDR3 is TGTGCCAGCAGCTCCGTAGCGGGGAGTGTAAAAGATACGCAGTATTTT.